This entry lists 13 T cell receptor beta chains sequenced from one sample in a study of blood T cell repertoires in COVID-19. Profiling relied on immunoSEQ multiplex PCR, and the TCRdb table lists in-frame clones only, not all of them. This table holds around 80,000 clones, about 87% found once. Sequencing was done on a sample of peripheral blood. Source of these receptors: a human donor in a cohort sampled during active COVID-19.

The rearrangement uses TRBV7-8 and TRBJ2-1, with 9 bases matching TRBD2. The CDR3 runs to 15 residues. With 5 bases clipped from V and 2 bases from J, the junction kept 4 bases outside the gene matches. Germline V lookup: CDR1 SGHVS, CDR2 FQNEAQ. The CDR3 region has the DNA TGTGCCAGCAGCAAAGCGGGGGGTACCTACAATGAGCAGTTCTTC. It codes for CASSKAGGTYNEQFF. Full variable domain (missing parts from reference TRBV7-8 and TRBJ2-1): GAGVSQSPRYKVAKRGQDVALRCDPISGHVSLFWYQQALGQGPEFLTYFQNEAQLDKSGLPSDRFFAERPEGSVSTLKIQRTQQEDSAVYLCASSKAGGTYNEQFFGPGTRLTVL.

The gene calls are TRBV15 and TRBJ2-1, with 7 bases that match TRBD2. From germline, CDR1 is LNHNV and CDR2 YYDKDF (reference sequence). V gave up 2 bases and J gave up 1 base; unmatched junction bases: 5. The CDR3 spans 16 residues. The CDR3 bases are TGTGCCACCAGCAGACCCGGACTAGTTTCCTACAATGAGCAGTTCTTC. Translated: CATSRPGLVSYNEQFF.

A single count supports this clone. The chain recombines TRBV27 with TRBJ2-7, with TRBD1 identical over 10 bases. With V trimmed by 4 bases and J by 2 bases, 11 bases remained unmatched. The V gene's germline CDR1 is MNHEY and CDR2 SMNVEV (reference sequence). The CDR3 sequence is 17 residues long. CDR3 amino acids: CASSSTGTGVLPYEQYF. The CDR3 DNA reads TGTGCCAGCAGTTCGACCGGGACAGGGGTCCTCCCCTACGAGCAGTACTTC.

The chain is built from TRBV5-1 and TRBJ1-6, with D perhaps TRBD1 (5 bases). Trimming removed 7 bases at V and 7 bases at J, with 12 bases between. The CDR3 has 13 amino acids. The germline CDR1 and CDR2 sequences are SGHRS and YFSETQ. The CDR3 reads CASRPAGNSPLHF. The CDR3 DNA is TGCGCCAGCCGACCCGCAGGGAATTCACCCCTCCACTTT.

The CDR3 sequence: CASSPPGLAGVPEQFF. The CDR3, as DNA: TGTGCCAGCAGCCCTCCGGGACTAGCGGGAGTTCCTGAGCAGTTCTTC. This chain uses TRBV11-2 with TRBJ2-1, with 14 bases identical to TRBD2. Unmatched junction bases numbered 9, after V lost 5 bases and J lost 9 bases. Looked up from germline, CDR1 is SGHAT and CDR2 is FQNNGV. CDR3 length: 16 amino acids.

Only one count was recorded for this clone. The chain is built from TRBV9 and TRBJ2-3; D might be TRBD2 (6 bases). The germline V gene has CDR1 SGDLS and CDR2 YYNGEE. There are 15 residues in the CDR3. V was trimmed by 0 bases and J by 3 bases, leaving 11 bases between them. The chain's CDR3 is CASSVELAETDTQYF. The CDR3 region has the DNA TGTGCCAGCAGCGTAGAATTAGCGGAAACAGATACGCAGTATTTT.

The rearrangement joins TRBV13 to TRBJ2-5; tentatively, D is TRBD1 (6 bases). Germline CDR1 PRHDT, CDR2 FYEKMQ (reference sequence). The CDR3 spans 15 residues. V was pared by 5 bases and J by 0 bases, with 13 bases between. The CDR3 sequence: CASSPPDSYQETQYF. CDR3 nucleotides: TGTGCCAGCAGCCCGCCGGACAGCTACCAAGAGACCCAGTACTTC.

V is TRBV6-5 and J is TRBJ2-4; D ambiguous. This CDR3 has 14 residues. Looked up from germline, CDR1 is MNHEY and CDR2 is SVGAGI. V was shortened by 4 bases and J by 1 base, with 8 bases between the two germline ends. CDR3 residues: CASSSRVAKNIQYF. CDR3 DNA sequence: TGTGCCAGCAGTTCCCGGGTGGCCAAAAACATTCAGTACTTC.

The gene calls are TRBV5-4 and TRBJ2-5; weak D call: TRBD1 (7 bases). CDR3 size: 15 residues. CDR1 SGHNT and CDR2 YYREEE come from the germline V gene (reference sequence). Trimming stripped 4 bases from V and 3 bases from J, with 16 bases between. The CDR3 loop reads CASSPRQGGEETQYF. The CDR3 DNA sequence: TGTGCCAGCAGCCCAAGACAGGGAGGAGAAGAGACCCAGTACTTC.

The chain uses TRBV19 and TRBJ2-3, with 9 nucleotides matching TRBD2. This CDR3 is 15 amino acids long. The ends lost 10 bases at V and 4 bases at J; junction bases unmatched: 12. The germline gives CDR1 LNHDA, CDR2 SQIVND (reference sequence). Here the CDR3 DNA reads TGTGCCACCAGGATAGGCGGGAGGGCCGCAGATACGCAGTATTTT. This sequence encodes CATRIGGRAADTQYF.

This chain connects TRBV25-1 to TRBJ2-1, with 10 bases aligning to TRBD2. The junction had 10 bases not matched to a gene; V was cut back by 1 base and J by 7 bases. The germline gives CDR1 MGHDK, CDR2 SYGVNS. The CDR3 has 17 amino acids. The CDR3 region has the DNA TGTGCCAGCAGTGAATCTTCCGCTAGCGGGAGTTTAAATGAGCAGTTCTTC. Protein: CASSESSASGSLNEQFF.

V gene TRBV18 combines with J gene TRBJ2-1; the match to TRBD2 covers 7 bases. Germline loops: CDR1 KGHSH, CDR2 LQKENI. This CDR3 has 13 amino acids. V gave up 3 bases and J gave up 5 bases; unmatched junction bases: 1. CDR3 nucleotides: TGTGCCAGCTCACCGGGGGGGAACAATGAGCAGTTCTTC. It codes for CASSPGGNNEQFF.

The rearrangement uses TRBV5-1 and TRBJ2-5, with 7 bases matching TRBD2. The CDR3 sequence is 14 residues long. Looked up from germline, CDR1 is SGHRS and CDR2 is YFSETQ. Trimming cost V 7 bases and J 2 bases; bases outside gene matches: 8. The CDR3 region is CASGLGVLQETQYF. In DNA, the CDR3 is TGCGCCAGCGGACTAGGGGTCTTGCAAGAGACCCAGTACTTC.